Here is one T cell receptor (beta chain) with its context. Its cognate antigen is unknown. The PCR had 60 Vbeta and 13 Jbeta primers. Profiled with immunoSEQ multiplex PCR; TCRdb holds only in-frame clones, not every one. The repertoire has about 180,000 clones, over 65% of them found once; the top ten carry roughly 2.3%. This record belongs to a study of cytomegalovirus exposure and HLA in healthy donors. Study information: Among around 400 genotyped donors, around 80% fell in the Caucasian-associated ancestry cluster.

From germline, CDR1 is SGHRS and CDR2 YFSETQ. This CDR3 is 17 amino acids long. Germline trimming cut 0 bases from V and 6 bases from J; bases unmatched to any gene: 4. Study-wide points: One variant, a missense change in DCLRE1C, was linked in a later analysis to TCR beta V- and J-gene trimming.

The gene calls are TRBV5-1 and TRBJ2-4, with 15 bases lining up with TRBD2. Sequencing used PBMCs. This TCR came from a man in his sixties in good health and CMV-seronegative. Here the CDR3 DNA reads TGCGCCAGCAGCTTGGGGACTAGCGGGGGGGCCGGAAACATTCAGTACTTC. Amino acid sequence: CASSLGTSGGAGNIQYF. Full variable domain (remainder filled in from reference TRBV5-1 and TRBJ2-4): KAGVTQTPRYLIKTRGQQVTLSCSPISGHRSVSWYQQTPGQGLQFLFEYFSETQRNKGNFPGRFSGRQFSNSRSEMNVSTLELGDSALYLCASSLGTSGGAGNIQYFGAGTRLSVL.